A single sample is the source of the 20 T cell receptor beta chains below, sequenced in a study of blood T cell repertoires in COVID-19. The assay was immunoSEQ multiplex PCR, and TCRdb's table has in-frame clones only and misses some. This sample has approximately 240,000 clones, with roughly 84% found just once. Sample: peripheral blood. Source of these receptors: a woman in her sixties who had recovered from COVID-19.

This sequence joins TRBV7-2 and TRBJ1-5; the match to TRBD1 covers 7 bases. V shed 2 bases, J shed 6 bases, and the junction held 4 bases outside the gene matches. In germline, CDR1 is SGHTA, CDR2 FQGNSA. The CDR3 covers 14 residues. DNA of the CDR3: TGTGCCAGCAGCTTACTGCCAGGGGGTCAGCCCCAGCATTTT. Its translation: CASSLLPGGQPQHF.

The V call is TRBV9, the J call TRBJ1-1; D is perhaps TRBD1 (6 bases). This CDR3 contains 17 residues. Trimming took off 4 bases at V and 3 bases at J, with 22 bases between the two ends. Germline V gives CDR1 SGDLS, CDR2 YYNGEE. CDR3 sequence: CASSFRGHPFQDTEAFF. CDR3 nucleotide sequence: TGTGCCAGCAGCTTCCGGGGACACCCATTCCAAGACACTGAAGCTTTCTTT.

The J gene is TRBJ2-7, the V gene TRBV27; TRBD2 agrees at 7 bases. Germline loops: CDR1 MNHEY, CDR2 SMNVEV (reference sequence). With 3 bases clipped from V and 3 bases from J, the junction kept 5 bases outside the gene matches. The CDR3 runs 14 residues. The CDR3 DNA sequence: TGTGCCAGCAGTTTTGGGGAGGGACTCTACGAGCAGTACTTC. Encoded protein: CASSFGEGLYEQYF.

The rearrangement uses TRBV6-5 and TRBJ1-1; 9 bases align to TRBD1. V trimming: 6 bases; J trimming: 10 bases; junction bases outside the gene matches: 12. The germline V gene has CDR1 MNHEY and CDR2 SVGAGI. The CDR3 spans 14 residues. CDR3 coding DNA: TGTGCCAGCAGGGGAACAGGGGGCGAGGGATCAGCTTTCTTT. Its protein product is CASRGTGGEGSAFF.

This clone was detected a few times. This chain links TRBV12-3 or TRBV12-4 with TRBJ2-3; 7 bases are a match to TRBD1. The CDR3 has 13 residues. The junction had 3 bases not matched to a gene; V was cut back by 4 bases and J by 5 bases. The CDR3 region has the DNA TGTGCCAGCAGTTGGGACAGTGGAGATACGCAGTATTTT. This sequence encodes CASSWDSGDTQYF.

This clone was detected only a few times. The genes are TRBV7-2 and TRBJ1-2, with 9 nucleotides matching TRBD1. V was clipped by 6 bases and J by 5 bases; unmatched bases: 7. The germline V gene has CDR1 SGHTA and CDR2 FQGNSA. This CDR3 is 14 amino acids long. The CDR3 sequence: CASSLRDRVYGYTF. The CDR3 bases are TGTGCCAGCAGTTTAAGGGACAGGGTGTATGGCTACACCTTC.

The gene calls are TRBV4-2 and TRBJ1-2; 7 nucleotides agree with TRBD1. Per germline, CDR1 LGHNA and CDR2 YNFKEQ. This CDR3 is 16 amino acids long. With V trimmed by 4 bases and J by 1 base, 9 bases remained unmatched. CDR3 DNA: TGTGCCAGCAGCCCACAGGGGACACTCTATAACTATGGCTACACCTTC. Amino acids: CASSPQGTLYNYGYTF.

V gene TRBV3-1 (or the pseudogene TRBV3-2) combines with J gene TRBJ1-2; 7 nucleotides align to TRBD1. Germline values: CDR1 LGHDT, CDR2 YNNKEL (reference sequence). This CDR3 comprises 15 residues. The V gene end was trimmed by 4 bases and the J gene end by 7 bases; junction bases not matched to a gene: 12. The CDR3 loop is CASSPDRATSPGYTF. The CDR3 DNA follows: TGTGCCAGCAGCCCAGACAGGGCTACCTCCCCTGGCTACACCTTC.

This chain links TRBV20-1 with TRBJ1-5; D ambiguous. V dropped 3 bases and J dropped 5 bases, with 8 bases sitting between them. The CDR3 has 12 amino acids. Germline V gene data show CDR1 as DFQATT and CDR2 as SNEGSKA (reference sequence). CDR3 sequence reads: CSASRRDQPQHF. Here the CDR3 DNA reads TGCAGTGCTAGTCGGCGGGATCAGCCCCAGCATTTT.

As for this clone: The sample carries other DNA sequences with the same CDR3. The chain recombines TRBV11-3 with TRBJ2-5; D is ambiguous. Germline V gene lookup returns CDR1 SGHNT and CDR2 YENEEA. Trimming shortened V by 1 base and J by 4 bases, and 4 bases separated the two germline ends. The CDR3 loop spans 12 amino acids. The CDR3 nucleotides are TGTGCCAGCAGCTTAGCGGGAGAGACCCAGTACTTC. It encodes CASSLAGETQYF. The full variable domain, in which reference TRBV11-3 and TRBJ2-5 provide the parts outside the CDR3, is EAGVVQSPRYKIIEKKQPVAFWCNPISGHNTLYWYLQNLGQGPELLIRYENEEAVDDSQLPKDRFSAERLKGVDSTLKIQPAELGDSAVYLCASSLAGETQYFGPGTRLLVL.

The chain recombines TRBV3-1 (or the pseudogene TRBV3-2) with TRBJ2-5; a weak D match, TRBD1 (7 bases). Per germline, CDR1 LGHDT and CDR2 YNNKEL (reference sequence). Trimming shortened V by 4 bases and J by 5 bases, and 20 bases separated the two germline ends. This CDR3 has 16 amino acids. CDR3 amino acids: CASSPGTRRGQETQYF. The CDR3 nucleotides are TGTGCCAGCAGCCCTGGGACCCGGAGGGGACAGGAGACCCAGTACTTC.

The chain is built from TRBV7-3 and TRBJ2-7, with 9 bases identical to TRBD1. V shed 5 bases and J 5 bases; nucleotides not matched to a gene: 4. This CDR3 comprises 13 residues. The germline V gene has CDR1 SGHTA and CDR2 FQGTGA. CDR3 nucleotides: TGTGCCAGCAGCCGGGACAGGGAAAACGAGCAGTACTTC. Translation: CASSRDRENEQYF.

The rearrangement uses TRBV19 and TRBJ2-5, with 7 bases identical to TRBD1. V dropped 5 bases and J dropped 4; count of bases not matched to a gene: 10. Germline CDR1 is LNHDA and CDR2 is SQIVND (reference sequence). CDR3 length: 15 residues. The CDR3 loop is CASSPGTVLLETQYF. The CDR3 DNA is TGTGCCAGTAGTCCCGGGACAGTTTTGTTAGAGACCCAGTACTTC.

The genes are TRBV11-2 and TRBJ1-2, with D hard to call. Trimming removed 5 bases at V and 8 bases at J, with 12 bases between. The CDR3 is made up of 12 amino acids. CDR1 SGHAT and CDR2 FQNNGV come from the germline V gene. CDR3 in amino acids: CASSPLQRGYTF. The CDR3 coding sequence is TGTGCCAGCAGCCCTCTTCAGCGAGGCTACACCTTC.

The J gene is TRBJ2-7, the V gene TRBV6-5; TRBD1 matches at 9 bases. V trimming: 4 bases; J trimming: 4 bases; junction bases outside the gene matches: 2. The CDR3 runs to 13 residues. Germline CDR1 is MNHEY and CDR2 is SVGAGI. The CDR3 is CASSFDRGYEQYF. CDR3 coding DNA: TGTGCCAGCAGTTTTGACAGGGGGTACGAGCAGTACTTC.

DNA for the CDR3: TGCGCCAGCAGCCAAGGCAGGAACATGAACACTGAAGCTTTCTTT. Translating gives CASSQGRNMNTEAFF. The genes are TRBV4-3 and TRBJ1-1; the D is unclear. V was cut by 1 base and J by 0 bases, with 9 bases left in between. CDR1 is LGHNA, CDR2 YSLEER, per germline. The CDR3 extends over 15 amino acids.

The chain couples TRBV28 to TRBJ1-2; 12 bases align to TRBD1. V trimming: 2 bases; J trimming: 7 bases; junction bases outside the gene matches: 5. The CDR3 extends over 15 amino acids. The germline gives CDR1 MDHEN, CDR2 SYDVKM. The chain's CDR3 is CASSLTGTGGPGYTF. In DNA, the CDR3 is TGTGCCAGCAGTTTAACCGGGACAGGGGGCCCTGGCTACACCTTC.

In this sample, this clone turned up once. The chain links TRBV7-2 to TRBJ2-7; 11 nucleotides align to TRBD1. Germline loops: CDR1 SGHTA, CDR2 FQGNSA. CDR3 length: 15 amino acids. With V trimmed by 4 bases and J by 2 bases, 4 bases remained unmatched. CDR3 bases: TGTGCCAGCAGCTCTTGGGACAGGGGGACCTACGAGCAGTACTTC. Residues: CASSSWDRGTYEQYF.

The rearrangement joins TRBV9 to TRBJ2-1; 14 bases agree with TRBD2. Trimming at V came to 3 bases and at J to 6 bases, leaving 20 bases not matched to a gene. The CDR3 runs 21 residues. The V gene's germline CDR1 is SGDLS and CDR2 YYNGEE. The CDR3 DNA reads TGTGCCAGCAGCGCCCCGGACAGGGCAGAGACTAGCGGGGGGGCCGGCAATGAGCAGTTCTTC. This codes for CASSAPDRAETSGGAGNEQFF.

The rearrangement links TRBV10-3 to TRBJ2-7, with D maybe TRBD1 (6 bases). The germline CDR1 and CDR2 sequences are ENHRY and SYGVKD. This CDR3 has 14 amino acids. V was clipped by 3 bases and J by 4 bases, with 13 bases between them. CDR3 amino acids: CAISEFGTQYEQYF. The DNA for the CDR3 is TGTGCCATCAGTGAATTTGGGACACAGTACGAGCAGTACTTC.